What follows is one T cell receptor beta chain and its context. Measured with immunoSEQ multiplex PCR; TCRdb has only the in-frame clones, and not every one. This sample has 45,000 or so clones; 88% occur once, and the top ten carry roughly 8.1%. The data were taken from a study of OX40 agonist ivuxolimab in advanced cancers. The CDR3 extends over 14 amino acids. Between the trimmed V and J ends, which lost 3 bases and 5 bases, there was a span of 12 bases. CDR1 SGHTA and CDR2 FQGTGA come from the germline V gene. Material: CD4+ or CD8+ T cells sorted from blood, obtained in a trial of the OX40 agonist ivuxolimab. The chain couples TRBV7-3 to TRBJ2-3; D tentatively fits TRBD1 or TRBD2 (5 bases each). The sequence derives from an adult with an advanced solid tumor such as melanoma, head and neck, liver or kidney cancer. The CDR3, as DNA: TGTGCCAGCAGCTTTAACGGGGACGGAGATACGCAGTATTTT. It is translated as CASSFNGDGDTQYF.